These 2 T cell receptor beta chains were sequenced from one sample in a study of PD-1 blockade in classical Hodgkin lymphoma. Using immunoSEQ multiplex PCR, the repertoire was profiled, and TCRdb retains in-frame clones only, with some absent. The sample comprises more than 90,000 clones, around 89% of which are singletons, and under 8% rests with the top ten. Each patient's relapse followed autologous stem cell transplantation, and brentuximab vedotin exposure varied. The sequencing here drew on peripheral blood mononuclear cells (PBMCs), taken before the second cycle of nivolumab. The receptors were sampled from a human donor with classical Hodgkin lymphoma.

This clone was seen more than once but under ten times. This chain connects TRBV5-1 to TRBJ2-1; 10 bases fit TRBD2. Germline V gene data show CDR1 as SGHRS and CDR2 as YFSETQ. The CDR3 loop spans 14 amino acids. Trimming at V came to 2 bases and at J to 8 bases, leaving 4 bases not matched to a gene. CDR3 DNA sequence: TGCGCCAGCAGCTTAAGCGGGGGGGCATATGAGCAGTTCTTC. Encoded protein: CASSLSGGAYEQFF.

The chain carries TRBV9 and TRBJ2-5; the D is unclear. Germline CDR1 SGDLS, CDR2 YYNGEE. CDR3 length: 13 residues. V was clipped by 0 bases and J by 0 bases, with 3 bases between them. The CDR3 DNA sequence: TGTGCCAGCAGCGTAGGTTACCAAGAGACCCAGTACTTC. Translating it yields CASSVGYQETQYF.